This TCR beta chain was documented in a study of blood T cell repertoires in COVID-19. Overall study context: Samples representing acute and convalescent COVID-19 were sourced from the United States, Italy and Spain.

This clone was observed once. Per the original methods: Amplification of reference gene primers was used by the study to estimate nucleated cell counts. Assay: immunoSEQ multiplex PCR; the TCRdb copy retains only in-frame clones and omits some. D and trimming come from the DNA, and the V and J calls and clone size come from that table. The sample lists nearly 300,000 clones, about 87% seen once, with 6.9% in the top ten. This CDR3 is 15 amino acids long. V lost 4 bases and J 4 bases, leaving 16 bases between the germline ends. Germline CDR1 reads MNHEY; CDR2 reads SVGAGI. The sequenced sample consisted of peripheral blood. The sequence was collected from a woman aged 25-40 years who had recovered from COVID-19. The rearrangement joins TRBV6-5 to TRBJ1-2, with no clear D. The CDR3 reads CASSSAPGPPYGYTF. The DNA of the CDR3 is TGTGCCAGCAGTTCCGCTCCAGGCCCCCCCTATGGCTACACCTTC.